These 24 T cell receptor beta chains came from one sample sequenced in a study of siplizumab effects on memory and regulatory T cells. Method: immunoSEQ multiplex PCR; TCRdb's copy keeps in-frame clones and lacks some. The sample includes approximately 7,000 clones, around 70% of them seen just once. Specimen: effector memory CD8+ T cells sorted from blood. Subset specified: unstimulated CD8+ effector memory T cells. The receptors derive from a human donor in good health.

The chain is built from TRBV6-4 and TRBJ2-2, with 8 bases that match TRBD1. Losses at the gene ends were 4 bases for V and 4 bases for J; bases not matched to a gene: 5. The CDR3 contains 15 residues. Germline V CDR1 and CDR2: MRHNA, SNTAGT. The chain's CDR3 is CASSVQGDGTGELFF. In DNA form, the CDR3 reads TGTGCCAGCAGTGTACAGGGGGATGGCACCGGGGAGCTGTTTTTT.

This clone came up a few times. The rearrangement links TRBV19 to TRBJ2-3; D gene uncertain. Trimming took off 3 bases at V and 0 bases at J, with 7 bases between the two ends. CDR3 size: 14 residues. CDR1 and CDR2 from the germline V gene are LNHDA and SQIVND (reference sequence). As DNA, the CDR3 is TGTGCCAGTAGTATGATAGCTAGCACAGATACGCAGTATTTT. It codes for CASSMIASTDTQYF.

This clone appeared a few times. The junction departs from germline at one end; a sequencing error may be responsible. The chain carries TRBV4-2 and TRBJ1-1, with no clear D. Germline CDR1 and CDR2: LGHNA and YNFKEQ. CDR3 length: 11 residues. CDR3 DNA: TGTGCCAGCAGCCAAGAATCCCTTGCGCGCTTT. This encodes CASSQESLARF.

The chain is built from TRBV19 and TRBJ2-7; 8 bases agree with TRBD2. The germline gives CDR1 LNHDA, CDR2 SQIVND (reference sequence). The CDR3 is 12 residues long. Losses at the gene ends were 4 bases for V and 7 bases for J; bases not matched to a gene: 3. CDR3 in DNA: TGTGCCAGTAGTAGTTTAGCGGGAGAGCAGTACTTC. Its translation is CASSSLAGEQYF.

The chain uses TRBV4-3 and TRBJ2-3; a possible D gene is TRBD1 (6 bases). Trimming removed 1 base at V and 2 bases at J, with 13 bases between. The germline gives CDR1 LGHNA, CDR2 YSLEER. The CDR3 loop spans 16 amino acids. CDR3 sequence: CASSQAAGDNTDTQYF. The CDR3 nucleotides read TGCGCCAGCAGCCAAGCAGCAGGGGACAACACAGATACGCAGTATTTT.

The V call is TRBV9, the J call TRBJ2-1; 7 nucleotides match TRBD1. The V gene's germline CDR1 is SGDLS and CDR2 YYNGEE. V lost 3 bases, J lost 2 bases, and 5 bases stayed unmatched. This CDR3 spans 15 amino acids. The CDR3 protein is CASSDEGATYNEQFF. The CDR3 nucleotides read TGTGCCAGCAGCGATGAGGGGGCGACCTACAATGAGCAGTTCTTC. Filled out from reference TRBV9 and TRBJ2-1, the complete variable domain reads DSGVTQTPKHLITATGQRVTLRCSPRSGDLSVYWYQQSLDQGLQFLIQYYNGEERAKGNILERFSAQQFPDLHSELNLSSLELGDSALYFCASSDEGATYNEQFFGPGTRLTVL.

The rearrangement uses TRBV6-1 and TRBJ2-2; a weak D match, TRBD2 (6 bases). The length of the CDR3 is 15 residues. Germline values: CDR1 MNHNS, CDR2 SASEGT. V was pared by 4 bases and J by 0 bases, with 9 bases between. The CDR3 loop reads CASSVWGANTGELFF. The CDR3 nucleotides read TGTGCCAGCAGTGTTTGGGGGGCGAACACCGGGGAGCTGTTTTTT.

The V call is TRBV7-9, the J call TRBJ1-1; 10 bases are a match to TRBD1. CDR1 and CDR2 (germline): SEHNR, FQNEAQ (reference sequence). CDR3 length equals 16 residues. After removal of 3 bases from V and 6 bases from J, the junction contained 10 bases not matched to a gene. CDR3 sequence (DNA): TGTGCCAGCAGCTTTTCGGGACAGGGGCATTCCGCTGAAGCTTTCTTT. This encodes CASSFSGQGHSAEAFF. The whole variable domain, filled in from reference TRBV7-9 and TRBJ1-1, reads DTGVSQNPRHKITKRGQNVTFRCDPISEHNRLYWYRQTLGQGPEFLTYFQNEAQLEKSRLLSDRFSAERPKGSFSTLEIQRTEQGDSAMYLCASSFSGQGHSAEAFFGQGTRLTVV.

V is TRBV13 and J is TRBJ2-7, with 7 bases fitting TRBD2. Trimming at V came to 3 bases and at J to 3 bases, leaving 8 bases not matched to a gene. The CDR3 has 15 residues. Germline CDR1 and CDR2: PRHDT and FYEKMQ (reference sequence). CDR3 amino acids: CASSFLAAKDYEQYF. The CDR3 bases are TGTGCCAGCAGCTTTCTAGCGGCTAAGGACTACGAGCAGTACTTC.

The CDR3 nucleotides read TGTGCCAGTAGTATAGACCAAGATCGGGCTGAAGCTTTCTTT. Protein product: CASSIDQDRAEAFF. The V call is TRBV19, the J call TRBJ1-1; no clear D gene. There are 14 residues in the CDR3. Trimming removed 0 bases from V and 6 bases from J, with 11 bases in between. Germline V gene data show CDR1 as LNHDA and CDR2 as SQIVND (reference sequence).

In its sample, this clone ranks as medium-sized. The rearrangement links TRBV7-9 to TRBJ2-7, with TRBD1 identical over 7 bases. The CDR3 is 15 amino acids. CDR1 SEHNR and CDR2 FQNEAQ come from the germline V gene (reference sequence). V lost 5 bases to trimming and J lost 0 bases; unmatched junction nucleotides: 7. CDR3 sequence (DNA): TGTGCCAGCAGCCCCGGACAGGTGAACTCCTACGAGCAGTACTTC. Protein: CASSPGQVNSYEQYF.

There are a few counts of this clone. The chain couples TRBV4-1 to TRBJ2-1, with D possibly TRBD2 on 5 matching bases. CDR3 size: 15 residues. Trimming left V 1 base short and J 0 bases short, with 7 bases between. Germline assignment: CDR1 MGHRA and CDR2 YSYEKL. CDR3 amino acids: CASSQAGSSYNEQFF. Written as DNA, the CDR3 is TGCGCCAGCAGCCAAGCGGGGAGCTCCTACAATGAGCAGTTCTTC.

The chain uses TRBV2 and TRBJ1-6; TRBD1 is a possible D gene (5 bases). Trimming shortened V by 10 bases and J by 4 bases, and 11 bases separated the two germline ends. The germline V gene has CDR1 SNHLY and CDR2 FYNNEI. There are 13 residues in the CDR3. The CDR3 loop is CATHRSYNSPLHF. The CDR3 region has the DNA TGTGCCACCCACAGGAGTTATAATTCACCCCTCCACTTT.

V gene TRBV28 combines with J gene TRBJ2-5; a weak D match, TRBD1 (6 bases). Deletions cut 1 base from V and 4 bases from J, with 13 bases between. From germline, CDR1 is MDHEN and CDR2 SYDVKM. This CDR3 has 15 residues. The CDR3 loop reads CASSLYAGVRETQYF. DNA of the CDR3: TGTGCCAGCAGTTTATACGCAGGGGTAAGAGAGACCCAGTACTTC.

The V gene is TRBV5-7, the J gene TRBJ2-2; D remains unclear. TRBV5-7 falls under the ORF class, with uncertain function. The CDR3 is made up of 13 amino acids. V lost 1 base and J 3 bases, leaving 4 bases between the germline ends. CDR3 amino acids: CASSLSYTGELFF. CDR3 DNA sequence: TGTGCCAGCAGCTTGTCGTACACCGGGGAGCTGTTTTTT.

This sequence joins TRBV6-4 and TRBJ2-1; D is unclear. The length of the CDR3 is 15 residues. V shed 5 bases and J shed 6 bases, with 17 bases lying between them. The germline V gene has CDR1 MRHNA and CDR2 SNTAGT. The CDR3 DNA follows: TGTGCCAGCAGTAAACAGATGGATTCAGGCAATGAGCAGTTCTTC. This translates into CASSKQMDSGNEQFF.

This clone was counted a single time. The rearrangement links TRBV4-2 to TRBJ1-1; 8 bases map to TRBD1. There are 16 residues in the CDR3. V shed 0 bases, J shed 2 bases, and the junction held 5 bases outside the gene matches. Germline V gene data show CDR1 as LGHNA and CDR2 as YNFKEQ. In DNA form, the CDR3 reads TGTGCCAGCAGCCAAGACCCCGGACAGGGAAACACTGAAGCTTTCTTT. Its translation is CASSQDPGQGNTEAFF.

The V and J genes are TRBV14 and TRBJ2-7; possible D gene TRBD2, 5 bases. Trimming removed 4 bases at V and 1 base at J, with 17 bases between. The CDR3 has 16 amino acids. CDR1 is SGHDN, CDR2 FVKESK, per germline. Here the CDR3 DNA reads TGTGCCAGCAGCCCGGGGAGAGACATCAGATCCTACGAGCAGTACTTC. Protein product: CASSPGRDIRSYEQYF.

This rearrangement joins TRBV4-3 to TRBJ2-7, with D possibly being TRBD1 (5 bases). CDR1 is LGHNA and CDR2 is YSLEER in the germline V gene. V was pared by 0 bases and J by 6 bases, with 9 bases between. This CDR3 spans 13 amino acids. For the CDR3, the DNA is TGCGCCAGCAGCCAAGATAGGGGTTCCGAGCAGTACTTC. Translation gives CASSQDRGSEQYF.

The chain employs TRBV6-5 and TRBJ1-6, with TRBD1 identical over 7 bases. The length of the CDR3 is 15 residues. Germline values: CDR1 MNHEY, CDR2 SVGAGI. V was pared by 2 bases and J by 5 bases, with 3 bases of the junction left unmatched. CDR3 region: CASSYGTADNSPLHF. CDR3 sequence (DNA): TGTGCCAGCAGTTACGGGACAGCAGATAATTCACCCCTCCACTTT.

The chain combines TRBV9 with TRBJ2-5; 8 bases map to TRBD1. The CDR3 consists of 17 residues. CDR1 SGDLS and CDR2 YYNGEE come from the germline V gene. The V and J ends lost 3 bases and 1 base, in that order; junction bases with no gene match: 11. The CDR3 protein is CASSGGRQGSLQETQYF. CDR3 nucleotide sequence: TGTGCCAGCAGCGGAGGACGACAGGGGTCCCTCCAAGAGACCCAGTACTTC.

This clone has only one observation. The V call is TRBV7-6, the J call TRBJ1-1, with unresolved D. Between the trimmed V and J ends, which lost 3 bases and 4 bases, there was a span of 9 bases. CDR3 length: 13 residues. From germline, CDR1 is SGHVS and CDR2 FNYEAQ. CDR3 loop: CASSFAETTEAFF. The DNA for the CDR3 is TGTGCCAGCAGCTTTGCCGAAACCACTGAAGCTTTCTTT.

V and J are TRBV9 and TRBJ2-7; D uncertain. CDR1 SGDLS and CDR2 YYNGEE come from the germline V gene. The CDR3 is 16 amino acids. The V end was cut by 4 bases, the J end by 3 bases, with 20 bases between. CDR3 amino acids: CASSPLETNGDYEQYF. The CDR3 nucleotides read TGTGCCAGCAGCCCCCTAGAAACGAATGGGGACTACGAGCAGTACTTC.

The CDR3 nucleotides read TGCGCCAGCAGCTCTGGACTAGCGGGAGGGCACGGGGAGCTGTTTTTT. Translation: CASSSGLAGGHGELFF. The V call is TRBV5-1, the J call TRBJ2-2, with 15 bases lining up with TRBD2. The CDR3 has 16 residues. The germline V gene encodes CDR1 SGHRS and CDR2 YFSETQ. The trim removed 3 bases at V and 7 bases at J, leaving 4 bases unmatched.